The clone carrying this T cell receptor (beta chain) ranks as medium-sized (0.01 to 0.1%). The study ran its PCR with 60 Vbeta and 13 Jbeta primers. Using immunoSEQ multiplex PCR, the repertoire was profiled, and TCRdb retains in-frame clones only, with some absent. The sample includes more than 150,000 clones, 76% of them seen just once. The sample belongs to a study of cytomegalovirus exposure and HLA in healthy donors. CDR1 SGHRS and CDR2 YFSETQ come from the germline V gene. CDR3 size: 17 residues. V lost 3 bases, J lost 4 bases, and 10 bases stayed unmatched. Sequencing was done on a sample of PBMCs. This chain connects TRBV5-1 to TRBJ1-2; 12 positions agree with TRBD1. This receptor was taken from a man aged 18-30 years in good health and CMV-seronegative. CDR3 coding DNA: TGCGCCAGCAGCTCCGGGACAGGGGGCGGGAGGAGCTATGGCTACACCTTC. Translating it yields CASSSGTGGGRSYGYTF.